The T cell receptor beta chain under discussion was sequenced for a study of blood T cell repertoires in COVID-19. Turning to the study itself: The analysed material was cDNA or gDNA that came from T cells, B-cell-depleted T cells, or PBMCs.

Original handling: Reference gene primer amplification in the assay estimated nucleated cell counts. Profiled with immunoSEQ multiplex PCR; TCRdb holds only in-frame clones, not every one. The DNA gave D and trimming, while V, J and clone size come from that table. The table shows about 250,000 clones, with approximately 84% occurring only once. CDR1 is MNHNS, CDR2 SASEGT, per germline. The length of the CDR3 is 17 residues. Trimming shortened V by 2 bases and J by 2 bases, and 19 bases separated the two germline ends. Ages ranged from about 18 to 90 years, with residence in under 25 US areas. Grouping used clinical history reported by participants in a survey and questionnaire.

The V gene is TRBV6-1, the J gene TRBJ2-7; D possibly corresponds to TRBD1 (6 bases). This TCR was sampled from a woman aged 45-59 years who had been exposed to COVID-19. Sequenced sample: PBMCs or T cells enriched from blood (not recorded which). CDR3 nucleotide sequence: TGTGCCAGCAGTGAAACTCGGACAGCTTATCCTGCCTACGAGCAGTACTTC. Translation gives CASSETRTAYPAYEQYF.